Listed here is a single T cell receptor (beta chain). Its antigen is unidentified. CDR3 length equals 22 residues. V lost 8 bases to trimming and J lost 3 bases; unmatched junction nucleotides: 34. Germline CDR1 reads SQVTM; CDR2 reads ANQGSEA. The data were produced by immunoSEQ multiplex PCR, yet TCRdb's version contains in-frame clones alone and is incomplete. The sample holds 95,000 to 150,000 clones, about nine tenths seen once. The data stem from a study of cytomegalovirus exposure and HLA in healthy donors. Whole-study context: The 130 or so validation repertoires were reported in a later analysis to have been generated on the same platform as the approximately 700 first-cohort repertoires. Whole-study findings and limits: A few CMV-associated chains were confirmed in vitro to be specific for CMV antigens. Overall, about 160 TCR beta chains were annotated as cytomegalovirus-associated. Among TCR sequences, most were rare, though some public TCRs appeared in many donors.

The TCR originated in a woman aged 18-30 years in good health and CMV-seronegative. Material: PBMCs. This rearrangement joins TRBV29-1 to TRBJ2-1; 7 bases fit TRBD2. The CDR3 sequence is CSPTSPLKIHLSGRPFYNEQFF. The CDR3 DNA reads TGCAGCCCGACATCCCCATTAAAGATACACCTTAGCGGGCGGCCTTTCTACAATGAGCAGTTCTTC.